The 4 T cell receptor beta chains below were found in one sample sequenced in a study of blood T cell repertoires in COVID-19. TCRdb's table, derived via immunoSEQ multiplex PCR, lists solely in-frame clones and lacks some. The sample lists under 300,000 clones, about 85% occurring once. Specimen: peripheral blood. These receptors were obtained from a human donor in a cohort sampled during active COVID-19.

The rearrangement links TRBV6-4 to TRBJ1-5, with 8 bases aligning to TRBD1. Germline CDR1 reads MRHNA; CDR2 reads SNTAGT. J lost 3 bases, V lost 4 bases, and 20 bases had no gene match. This CDR3 comprises 20 residues. DNA of the CDR3: TGTGCCAGCAGTGTAGAGTTGAACAGGGGGATAGAGCAGAACAATCAGCCCCAGCATTTT. It translates to CASSVELNRGIEQNNQPQHF.

The V call is TRBV7-2, the J call TRBJ2-6; 10 bases map to TRBD2. Germline assignment: CDR1 SGHTA and CDR2 FQGNSA. Trimming at V came to 7 bases and at J to 3 bases, leaving 9 bases not matched to a gene. This CDR3 has 17 residues. This CDR3 reads CASNLAGVGVGANVLTF. CDR3 nucleotides: TGTGCCAGCAACCTAGCGGGAGTGGGAGTTGGGGCCAACGTCCTGACTTTC.

The V and J genes are TRBV11-3 and TRBJ2-2, with 8 positions matching TRBD2. The V gene's germline CDR1 is SGHNT and CDR2 YENEEA. V dropped 1 base and J dropped 3; count of bases not matched to a gene: 4. The CDR3 is made up of 16 amino acids. CDR3 loop: CASSLARGGHTGELFF. The CDR3 DNA is TGTGCCAGCAGCTTAGCTCGGGGGGGGCACACCGGGGAGCTGTTTTTT.

J is TRBJ1-5 and V is TRBV7-9; D gene ambiguous. The CDR3 spans 14 residues. V was trimmed by 5 bases and J by 5 bases, leaving 13 bases between them. The germline V gene encodes CDR1 SEHNR and CDR2 FQNEAQ (reference sequence). CDR3 sequence (DNA): TGTGCCAGCAGCGGCCCAACAAGTTATCAGCCCCAGCATTTT. It is translated as CASSGPTSYQPQHF.